The text below deals with one TCR beta chain. V lost 6 bases to trimming and J lost 0 bases, with 8 bases between them. This CDR3 region has 13 residues. CDR1 MNHNS and CDR2 SASEGT come from the germline V gene. The repertoire was sequenced with immunoSEQ multiplex PCR; TCRdb's copy has only in-frame clones and lacks some. Here the sample spans some 250,000 clones, around 81% being singletons. These data come from a study of Tregs in tolerant kidney transplant recipients. The source material was CD4+ T cells from blood. The V and J genes are TRBV6-1 and TRBJ1-1; D is undetermined. The receptor comes from a human donor in good health. CDR3 residues: CASRQLVNTEAFF. DNA of the CDR3: TGTGCCAGCAGACAGCTAGTGAACACTGAAGCTTTCTTT.